The rows below give T cell receptor beta chains drawn from one sample of a study of CD8+CD57+ T cells in acquired aplastic anemia. TCRdb re-called the reads through MiXCR, storing one row per CDR3 protein. The table lists a few hundred thousand distinct CDR3 sequences, about 80% of them singletons, with approximately 40% in the top ten. The sequenced sample consisted of sorted CD4+, CD8+, or CD8+CD57+ T cells (not recorded which) from PBMCs. The receptors here all came from a human donor with aplastic anemia. CDR3s include the opening cysteine and the closing phenylalanine or tryptophan. The D gene is left open where the match is weak. Size is omitted from some rows. Given values are once, few, many or a class for expanded clones.

J,V,D,size,DNA,CDR3
TRBJ2-1,TRBV9,.,.,TGTGCCAGCAGCGACGGGGGACAGAGCACAGATACGCAGTTCTTC,CASSDGGQSTDTQFF
TRBJ1-4,TRBV2,.,.,TGTGCCAGCAGCCGTGGACTGCGGGAAAAACTGTTTTTT,CASSRGLREKLFF
TRBJ2-5,TRBV7-9,.,.,.,CASSAIAETQYFGYF
TRBJ1-2,TRBV19,.,.,TGTGCCAGTAGTCTGAGGAGGGGCGGGCTCGTCAATGGCTACACCTTC,CASSLRRGGLVNGYTF
TRBJ1-2,TRBV2,TRBD1,.,TGTGCCACCAGCGGAGACAGGGTAGACTATGGCTACACCTTC,CATSGDRVDYGYTF
TRBJ2-2,TRBV24-1,.,few,TGTGCCACCAGCGATGATTACGGGGGGGAGCTGTTTTTT,CATSDDYGGELFF
TRBJ2-2,TRBV5-1,TRBD1,.,TGCGCCAGCAGCGCACGGGACAGCTATACTTCCGGGGAGCTGTTTTTT,CASSARDSYTSGELFF
TRBJ1-6,TRBV20-1,.,.,TGCAGTGCTAGTTCTCAGGGGCTCGATAATTCACCCCTCCACTTT,CSASSQGLDNSPLHF
TRBJ2-1,TRBV9,.,.,TGTGCCAGCAGCGTAGGGGTCTCGAAAAATCAGCCCTTC,CASSVGVSKNQPF
TRBJ1-2,TRBV7-8,TRBD1,few,TGTGCCAGCAGCTTACCCGGACAGGGGGTTAAAGGCTACACCTTC,CASSLPGQGVKGYTF
TRBJ2-3,TRBV13,.,.,TGTGCCAGCAGCCCAACGACAGGAGACCCCACAGATACGCAGTATTTT,CASSPTTGDPTDTQYF
TRBJ2-1,TRBV19,TRBD2,.,TGTGCCAGTATTATAGGTAGCGGGGGGTGCGATGAGCAGTTCTTC,CASIIGSGGCDEQFF
TRBJ2-6,TRBV7-2,.,.,TGTGCCAGCAGCTTAGCGGGAGGCCCCGATACGCCCAATGTCCTGACTTTC,CASSLAGGPDTPNVLTF
TRBJ1-2,TRBV7-9,.,.,TGTGCCAGCAGCTTTCAAAGGGACGGGGGGAGCGATGGCTACACCTTC,CASSFQRDGGSDGYTF
TRBJ2-5,TRBV7-9,TRBD1,.,TGTGCCGGACAGGGGGCTAGGACGTGCCGGGAGACCCAGTACTTC,CAGQGARTCRETQYF
TRBJ2-3,TRBV11-3,.,.,TGTGCCAGCAGCTTAGGGGGACCAGGCACAGATACGCAGTATTTT,CASSLGGPGTDTQYF
TRBJ2-2,TRBV7-6,.,once,TGTGCCAGCAGACTAGGAGGGGATGGGACCGGGGAGCTGTTTTTT,CASRLGGDGTGELFF
TRBJ1-1,TRBV2,.,.,TGTGCCAGCGGGGGCGGGGGCGCGGCGACGCCGGAAGTTTGCTTT,CASGGGGAATPEVCF
TRBJ2-1,TRBV19,.,.,.,CASSIRLGWGAGNEQF
TRBJ1-5,TRBV9,.,.,.,CASGGAGNIQYFGAGTARNQPQHF
TRBJ2-3,TRBV7-9,.,.,TGTGCCAGCAGCGACGGGAGAAGAGATACGAACTATTTT,CASSDGRRDTNYF
TRBJ1-5,TRBV2,.,.,TGTGCCAGCAGGCACACCTACAATCAGCCCCAGCATTTT,CASRHTYNQPQHF
TRBJ2-1,TRBV2,TRBD2,.,TGTGCCAGCAGGTCTAGCGGGGGCCTGCCCCACGAGCAGTACTTCTTC,CASRSSGGLPHEQYFF
TRBJ2-1,TRBV10-3,.,.,TGTGCCATCAGTGAGCCGGGTGGACCGAGAAATGAGCAGCAGTTC,CAISEPGGPRNEQQF
TRBJ1-5,TRBV7-8,.,once,TGTGCCAGCAGTGAGGCCTCAAGCGATCAGCCACATACTTTT,CASSEASSDQPHTF
TRBJ2-3,TRBV7-2,.,.,TGTGCCAGCAGCTTAGCGGGAGGTGCCACGACGCATTTT,CASSLAGGATTHF
TRBJ2-1,TRBV7-3,.,.,TGTGCCAGCAGCGATGGGGGGATCGGCAAGCAGTTCTTC,CASSDGGIGKQFF
TRBJ2-1,TRBV7-9,TRBD2,.,TGTGCCAGCAGCTTTGAAGGAAGCGGGGAGCCCGAGGAGCAGTTCTTC,CASSFEGSGEPEEQFF
TRBJ1-6,TRBV6-1,.,.,TGTGCCAGCAGTGAATCGGGGGAACAGGGTTCATCACCCCTCCACTTT,CASSESGEQGSSPLHF
TRBJ2-3,TRBV7-9,.,.,TGTGCCAGCAGCGGAGCGGCGCGCCTAGATACGCAGTACTTT,CASSGAARLDTQYF
TRBJ1-2,TRBV9,.,.,TGTGCCAGCAGCGTAGGGTCAGGCGCGGAGTATTTTTACACCTTC,CASSVGSGAEYFYTF
TRBJ2-1,TRBV19,.,.,TGTGCCAGTAGCAAGGGGGGCGGAAACGATCAGGATGAGCAGTTCTTC,CASSKGGGNDQDEQFF
TRBJ2-6,TRBV9,.,.,TGTGCCACCAGTGAATCGGGTAGCTACACCGGGGAGGTCCTGACTTTC,CATSESGSYTGEVLTF
TRBJ1-2,TRBV20-1,.,.,TGCAGTGCATGGACTAGCGGGACCACTGGCTACACCTTC,CSAWTSGTTGYTF
TRBJ2-1,TRBV7-8,TRBD2,.,TGTGCCAGCAGCTTTAAAAGAGGCGGGAGCAGTTCTGCGCAGTTCTTC,CASSFKRGGSSSAQFF
TRBJ1-2,TRBV7-9,.,.,TGTGCCAGCAGCTTAACACGTGGTTACCTCGGCAACGTCTTC,CASSLTRGYLGNVF
TRBJ2-1,TRBV9,.,.,TGTGCCAGCAGCCAACGGCTAACGGGGTACGTTTTTGTTTACAATGAGCAGTTCTTC,CASSQRLTGYVFVYNEQFF
TRBJ2-1,TRBV7-8,.,.,TGTGCCAGCAGCTTTAATCCAGACGGGAATGCGCTTTCCTTC,CASSFNPDGNALSF
TRBJ1-1,TRBV11-1,.,.,TGTGCCAGCAGCTATTACAGCATAAACACTGAAGCTTTCTTT,CASSYYSINTEAFF
TRBJ2-5,TRBV9,.,.,TGTGCCAGCAGTAGAGGGGCCAGGCAGGTGACCCACCACTTC,CASSRGARQVTHHF
TRBJ2-7,TRBV20-1,TRBD1,.,TGCAGTGCTAGGGACAGGGTCAGATCCGAGCAGTACTTC,CSARDRVRSEQYF